Presented here are 17 T cell receptor beta chains from one specimen sequenced in a study of T-cell memory formation after mild COVID-19. MiXCR, applied by TCRdb to the 5' RACE reads, yields one record per CDR3 protein. This sample has about 350,000 distinct CDR3 sequences, with roughly 13% found just once. The sequenced sample was PBMCs or a T cell subset sorted from them (not recorded which). These TCRs come from a man in his late teens or twenties who had mild COVID-19 (a few samples of this study predate the infection). Cell type and time point are not known.

The V and J genes are TRBV20-1 and TRBJ2-2, with D hard to call. The germline CDR1 and CDR2 sequences are DFQATT and SNEGSKA (reference sequence). Trimming shortened V by 3 bases and J by 0 bases, and 11 bases separated the two germline ends. The CDR3 is 15 residues long. The CDR3 sequence is CSASHSFANTGELFF. In DNA, the CDR3 is TGCAGTGCTAGTCACAGCTTCGCGAACACCGGGGAGCTGTTTTTT.

This clonotype was picked up a small number of times. The gene calls are TRBV27 and TRBJ2-2, with D perhaps matching TRBD1 or TRBD2 (6 bases each). CDR3 size: 19 residues. CDR1 and CDR2 from the germline V gene are MNHEY and SMNVEV (reference sequence). The germline V and J ends were trimmed by 8 bases and 5 bases, with 30 bases remaining between them. The CDR3 sequence is CASVVGGSGGKRRTGELFF. DNA of the CDR3: TGTGCCAGCGTCGTTGGGGGGTCCGGGGGCAAAAGGAGGACCGGGGAGCTGTTTTTT.

The J gene is TRBJ1-1, the V gene TRBV29-1; no reliable D call. The V end lost 5 bases, the J end lost 6 bases, and 10 bases lay between the germline ends. Germline V lookup: CDR1 SQVTM, CDR2 ANQGSEA. The CDR3 has 11 residues. The CDR3 bases are TGCAGCGTTCGTGAGAGGGCTGAAGCTTTCTTT. Translating it yields CSVRERAEAFF.

This clonotype was recorded many times. The V call is TRBV7-2, the J call TRBJ2-1, with 9 bases matching TRBD1. Germline CDR1 is SGHTA and CDR2 is FQGNSA. The junction had 4 bases not matched to a gene; V was cut back by 1 base and J by 6 bases. There are 15 residues in the CDR3. Here the CDR3 reads CASSLEGTGFNEQFF. The CDR3 nucleotides are TGTGCCAGCAGCTTAGAAGGGACAGGGTTCAATGAGCAGTTCTTC.

This clonotype was observed a few times. The V call is TRBV6-2 or TRBV6-3, the J call TRBJ1-5, with D unclear. Per the germline V gene, CDR1 is MNHEY and CDR2 is SVGEGT. The CDR3 is made up of 14 amino acids. Trimming removed 5 bases at V and 5 bases at J, with 13 bases between. The CDR3 nucleotides read TGTGCCAGCAGTATTCGGACTATCTATCAGCCCCAGCATTTT. This codes for CASSIRTIYQPQHF.

This clonotype has ten or more counts. V is TRBV7-3 and J is TRBJ2-3, with D tentatively TRBD1 or TRBD2 (5 bases each). The CDR3 is 16 amino acids. V shed 0 bases and J shed 0 bases, with 10 bases lying between them. Germline V gene sequence: CDR1 SGHTA, CDR2 FQGTGA. The CDR3 DNA sequence: TGTGCCAGCAGCTTAACGAGGTGGGGGAGCACAGATACGCAGTATTTT. Protein product: CASSLTRWGSTDTQYF.

This clonotype has just a few counts. V is TRBV5-1 and J is TRBJ2-7; 8 positions agree with TRBD2. J was trimmed by 2 bases and V by 4 bases; bases with no gene match: 8. The CDR3 has 15 amino acids. Looked up from germline, CDR1 is SGHRS and CDR2 is YFSETQ. The CDR3, as DNA: TGCGCCAGCAGCGCCTTAGCGGGGAGTACCTACGAGCAGTACTTC. Residues: CASSALAGSTYEQYF. The whole variable domain, remainder taken from reference TRBV5-1 and TRBJ2-7, is KAGVTQTPRYLIKTRGQQVTLSCSPISGHRSVSWYQQTPGQGLQFLFEYFSETQRNKGNFPGRFSGRQFSNSRSEMNVSTLELGDSALYLCASSALAGSTYEQYFGPGTRLTVT.

This clonotype showed up many times. The CDR3, as DNA: TGTGCCAGCAGTTTTACCGAATTACAGCAGTATTTT. Translating it yields CASSFTELQQYF. The chain is built from TRBV12-3 or TRBV12-4 and TRBJ2-3; D remains ambiguous. V gave up 3 bases and J gave up 11 bases, with 12 bases separating them. This CDR3 has 12 amino acids.

The chain links TRBV7-2 to TRBJ2-7; D might be TRBD1 or TRBD2, each matching 6 bases. Per germline, CDR1 SGHTA and CDR2 FQGNSA. The CDR3 has 14 amino acids. Deletions cut 7 bases from V and 0 bases from J, with 13 bases between. CDR3 nucleotides: TGTGCCAGCACCCCGGGGGCTTACTCCTACGAGCAGTACGTC. Residues: CASTPGAYSYEQYV.

J is TRBJ2-2 and V is TRBV7-7, with 10 bases aligning to TRBD2. V lost 10 bases and J lost 0; bases outside the gene matches: 5. CDR1 and CDR2 (germline): SSHAT, FNYEAQ (reference sequence). CDR3 length: 15 amino acids. The CDR3 loop reads CATSSGGANTGELFF. The CDR3 DNA reads TGTGCCACCTCGAGCGGGGGGGCGAACACCGGGGAGCTGTTTTTT.

This clonotype was seen a handful of times. The chain recombines TRBV29-1 with TRBJ2-1, with D hard to call. Germline CDR1 reads SQVTM; CDR2 reads ANQGSEA. The V and J ends lost 6 bases and 4 bases respectively, with 13 bases between them. The CDR3 contains 13 residues. CDR3 sequence (DNA): TGCAGCGTGGCTTATGGGGTATACAATGAGCAGTTCTTC. Its translation is CSVAYGVYNEQFF.

This clonotype has a handful of counts. The chain links TRBV4-1 to TRBJ1-1, with D unclear. Trimming took 3 bases from V and 1 from J, leaving 15 bases between them. The CDR3 runs 16 residues. The germline CDR1 and CDR2 sequences are MGHRA and YSYEKL. This CDR3 is CASSHKWNPTNTEAFF. The DNA for the CDR3 is TGCGCCAGCAGCCACAAATGGAACCCAACGAACACTGAAGCTTTCTTT.

This clonotype was seen at least ten times. The rearrangement uses TRBV18 and TRBJ1-5; D ambiguous. Trimming removed 2 bases at V and 5 bases at J, with 7 bases between. The CDR3 spans 13 residues. The germline V gene encodes CDR1 KGHSH and CDR2 LQKENI. The CDR3 spells CASSPGQDQPQHF. CDR3 DNA sequence: TGTGCCAGCTCACCAGGGCAGGATCAGCCCCAGCATTTT.

In its sample, this clonotype was seen a few times. This chain links TRBV12-2 with TRBJ2-5; the table's D gene call, TRBD1, was not cross checked with the DNA. TRBV12-2 is a documented pseudogene. The CDR3 covers 15 residues. CDR3 sequence: CASRIPAGYQETQYF. The CDR3 coding sequence is TGTGCAAGTCGCATCCCGGCAGGATATCAAGAGACCCAGTACTTC.

V and J are TRBV5-4 and TRBJ2-4; the match to TRBD1 covers 8 bases. The V segment lost 4 bases and the J segment 1 base; nucleotides outside the gene matches: 10. CDR1 SGHNT and CDR2 YYREEE come from the germline V gene (reference sequence). The length of the CDR3 is 17 residues. This CDR3 is CASSRGAGGAAKNIQYF. The CDR3 DNA reads as TGTGCCAGCAGCAGGGGGGCAGGGGGCGCGGCCAAAAACATTCAGTACTTC.

This clonotype was observed a handful of times. This chain joins TRBV7-9 and TRBJ2-1; D gene unclear. Per the germline V gene, CDR1 is SEHNR and CDR2 is FQNEAQ (reference sequence). V lost 5 bases, J lost 4 bases, and 9 bases lay in between. The CDR3 is 13 amino acids. CDR3 DNA sequence: TGTGCCAGCAGCGGGGAACTGTACAATGAGCAGTTCTTC. Translated, it gives CASSGELYNEQFF.

This clonotype has just a few counts. The chain employs TRBV5-1 and TRBJ2-1; TRBD2 matches 8 bases. The germline V gene encodes CDR1 SGHRS and CDR2 YFSETQ. V shed 0 bases, J shed 5 bases, and the junction held 7 bases outside the gene matches. CDR3 length equals 16 residues. In nucleotides, the CDR3 is TGCGCCAGCAGCTTGGTTGTGGGACTAGGGAACAATGAGCAGTTCTTC. Its translation: CASSLVVGLGNNEQFF. Full variable domain (rest looked up from reference TRBV5-1 and TRBJ2-1): KAGVTQTPRYLIKTRGQQVTLSCSPISGHRSVSWYQQTPGQGLQFLFEYFSETQRNKGNFPGRFSGRQFSNSRSEMNVSTLELGDSALYLCASSLVVGLGNNEQFFGPGTRLTVL.